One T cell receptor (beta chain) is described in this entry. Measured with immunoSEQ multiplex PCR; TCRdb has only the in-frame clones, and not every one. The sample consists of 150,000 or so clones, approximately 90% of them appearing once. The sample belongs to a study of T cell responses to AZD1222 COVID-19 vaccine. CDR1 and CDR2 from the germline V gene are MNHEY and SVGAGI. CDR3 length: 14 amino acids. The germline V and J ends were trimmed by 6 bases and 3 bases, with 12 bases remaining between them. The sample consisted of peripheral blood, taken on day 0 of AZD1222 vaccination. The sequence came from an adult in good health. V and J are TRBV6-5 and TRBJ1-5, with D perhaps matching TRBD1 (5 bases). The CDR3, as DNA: TGTGCCAGCAGCAACCTAGGGGACAATCAGCCCCAGCATTTT. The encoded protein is CASSNLGDNQPQHF.